A selection of T cell receptor beta chains follows, all from one sample in a study of T cells after yellow fever vaccination. TCRdb reanalysed the 5' RACE reads using MiXCR and keeps one entry per CDR3 protein. The repertoire holds 600,000 to 750,000 distinct CDR3 sequences, with around 12% as singletons. Sequencing was performed on PBMCs, taken on the day of the yellow fever booster vaccination. These receptors all stem from a young man who received the YFV17D yellow fever vaccine. Each CDR3 is given with its conserved first and last residue. Rows give clone size only sometimes, using once, few, many, or a class for an expanded clone.

V gene	CDR3 length	J gene	clone size	CDR3 protein
TRBV12-3/TRBV12-4	13	TRBJ2-7	few	CASSAGNDYEQYF
TRBV20-1	12	TRBJ2-3	NA	CSADMGTDTQYF
TRBV12-3/TRBV12-4	18	TRBJ2-3	many	CASSREVSGRTSTDTQYF
TRBV20-1	14	TRBJ2-3	NA	CSARHGEGTDTQYF
TRBV5-1	16	TRBJ2-3	NA	CASSRWTGSSTDTQYF
TRBV7-2	15	TRBJ2-4	few	CASSPSLSPRGIQYF
TRBV15	13	TRBJ1-1	NA	CATSRDIGDEAFF
TRBV12-3/TRBV12-4	17	TRBJ2-5	NA	CASSFSAVGMEGETQYF
TRBV7-9	15	TRBJ2-5	NA	CASSRSQRNQETQYF
TRBV20-1	14	TRBJ1-5	NA	CSAPHGGQGGPQHF
TRBV18	16	TRBJ2-7	few	CASSPARAGSFDEQYF
TRBV6-2/TRBV6-3	14	TRBJ2-1	few	CASSPPDPINEQFF
TRBV4-3	15	TRBJ2-1	NA	CASSQHRPLYNEQFF
TRBV20-1	14	TRBJ2-1	few	CSARDLAPPNEQFF
TRBV18	16	TRBJ1-5	NA	CASSPRTGPLSQPQHF
TRBV11-2	14	TRBJ1-1	few	CASSLVLGSTEAFF
TRBV12-3/TRBV12-4	14	TRBJ2-1	NA	CASIGLAGVGEQFF
TRBV7-9	14	TRBJ1-1	NA	CASSTDGRSTEAFF
TRBV7-8	15	TRBJ2-7	few	CASSSRIQGGHEQYF
TRBV15	15	TRBJ1-4	few	CATSRPTLTNEKLFF
TRBV20-1	13	TRBJ1-4	few	CSATDRGDEKLFF
TRBV10-3	16	TRBJ1-5	few	CAIADGTGNSNQPQHF
TRBV15	17	TRBJ2-7	NA	CATSRDGTGGQTYEQYF
TRBV5-1	13	TRBJ1-1	NA	CASSFQALTEAFF
TRBV6-5	14	TRBJ2-1	NA	CASSFAAGANEQFF
TRBV25-1	15	TRBJ1-2	NA	CASSDTGTANYGYTF
TRBV4-3	16	TRBJ2-1	NA	CASSQEGGMSYNEQFF
TRBV27	12	TRBJ2-1	NA	CASSGGGHEQFF
TRBV7-2	13	TRBJ2-7	NA	CASSLVGVREQYF
TRBV5-1	12	TRBJ2-1	few	CASSLNRHEQFF
TRBV4-3	15	TRBJ2-7	NA	CASSQVLAGGYEQYF
TRBV20-1	13	TRBJ2-3	few	CSADSGSTDTQYF